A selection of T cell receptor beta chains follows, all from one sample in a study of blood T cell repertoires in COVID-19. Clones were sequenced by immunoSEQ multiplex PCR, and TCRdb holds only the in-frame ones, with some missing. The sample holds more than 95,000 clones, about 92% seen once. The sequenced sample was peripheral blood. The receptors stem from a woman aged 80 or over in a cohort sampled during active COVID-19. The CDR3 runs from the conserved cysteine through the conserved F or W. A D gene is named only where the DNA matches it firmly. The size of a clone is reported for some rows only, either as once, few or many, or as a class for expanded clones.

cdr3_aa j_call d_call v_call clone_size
CASSINPGGDYEQYF TRBJ2-7 . TRBV19 .
CATRDSQRGEQFF TRBJ2-1 . TRBV24-1 .
CASRLHPFLYEQYF TRBJ2-7 . TRBV5-4 .
CAISEGLAGGEAQYF TRBJ2-5 TRBD2 TRBV10-3 .
CASSTSTGSVTF TRBJ1-2 TRBD1 TRBV28 .
CSVEEMVWDRGYGYTF TRBJ1-2 TRBD1 TRBV29-1 .
CASSLLPLTGGLLGANVLTF TRBJ2-6 TRBD1 TRBV3-1/TRBV3-2 .
CASVQLGAEKLFF TRBJ1-4 . TRBV6-5 .
CASSPLWLAGNEQYF TRBJ2-7 TRBD2 TRBV25-1 .
CAWRQGRSTDTQYF TRBJ2-3 . TRBV30 once
CASRPSGRAGETQYF TRBJ2-5 TRBD2 TRBV11-2 .
CASSPGFGSSYNEQFF TRBJ2-1 . TRBV7-2 .
CASNLREGELFF TRBJ2-2 . TRBV19 .
CASSDQVGGNTIYF TRBJ1-3 . TRBV6-1 .
CSVEDQGTEAFF TRBJ1-1 . TRBV29-1 once
CASSLSVGTGVYEQYF TRBJ2-7 TRBD1 TRBV28 .
CASSFVAGGSTDTQYF TRBJ2-3 . TRBV11-2 .
CASSSGLAGGLETQYF TRBJ2-5 TRBD2 TRBV5-1 .
CASSSYGQGIADTQYF TRBJ2-3 TRBD1 TRBV11-2 .
CASSDRGGRNYGYTF TRBJ1-2 TRBD1 TRBV19 once
CASSLSQTSGMGEQYF TRBJ2-7 TRBD2 TRBV18 .
CASRPGGYYGYTF TRBJ1-2 . TRBV27 .